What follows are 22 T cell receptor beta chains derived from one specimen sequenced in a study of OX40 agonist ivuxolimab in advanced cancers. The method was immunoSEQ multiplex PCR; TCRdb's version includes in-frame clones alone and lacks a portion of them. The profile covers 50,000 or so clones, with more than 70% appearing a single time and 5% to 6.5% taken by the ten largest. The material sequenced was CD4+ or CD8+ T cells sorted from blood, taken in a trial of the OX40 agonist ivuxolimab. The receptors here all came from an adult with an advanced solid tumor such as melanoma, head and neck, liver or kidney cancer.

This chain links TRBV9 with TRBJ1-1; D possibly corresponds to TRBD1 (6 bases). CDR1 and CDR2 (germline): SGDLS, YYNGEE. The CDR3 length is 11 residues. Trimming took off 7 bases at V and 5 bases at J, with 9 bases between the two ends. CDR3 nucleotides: TGTGCCAGCGGGGGCGGGACTGAAGCTTTCTTT. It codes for CASGGGTEAFF.

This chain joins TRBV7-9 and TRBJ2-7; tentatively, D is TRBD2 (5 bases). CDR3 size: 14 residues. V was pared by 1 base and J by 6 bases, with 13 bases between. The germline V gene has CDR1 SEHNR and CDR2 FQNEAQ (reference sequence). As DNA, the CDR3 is TGTGCCAGCAGCTTAGTCGGCAGCGGTATCGAGCAGTACTTC. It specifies CASSLVGSGIEQYF.

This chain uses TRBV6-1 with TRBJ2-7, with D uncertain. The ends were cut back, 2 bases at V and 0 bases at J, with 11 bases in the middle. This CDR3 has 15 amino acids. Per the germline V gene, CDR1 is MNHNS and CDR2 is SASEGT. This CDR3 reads CASSELPTVSYEQYV. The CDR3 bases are TGTGCCAGCAGTGAACTTCCCACGGTCTCCTACGAGCAGTACGTC.

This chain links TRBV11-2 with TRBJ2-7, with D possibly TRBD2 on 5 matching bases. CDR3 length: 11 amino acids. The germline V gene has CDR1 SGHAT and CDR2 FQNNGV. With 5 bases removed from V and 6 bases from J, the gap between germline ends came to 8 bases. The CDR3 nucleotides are TGTGCCAGCAGCCCCGGGGTCGAGCAGTACGTC. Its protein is CASSPGVEQYV.

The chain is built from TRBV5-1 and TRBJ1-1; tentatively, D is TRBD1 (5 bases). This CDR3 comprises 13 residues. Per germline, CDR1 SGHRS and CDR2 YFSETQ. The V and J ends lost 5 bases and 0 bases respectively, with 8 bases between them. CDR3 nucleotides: TGCGCCAGCAGACAGGTTATGAACACTGAAGCTTTCTTT. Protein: CASRQVMNTEAFF.

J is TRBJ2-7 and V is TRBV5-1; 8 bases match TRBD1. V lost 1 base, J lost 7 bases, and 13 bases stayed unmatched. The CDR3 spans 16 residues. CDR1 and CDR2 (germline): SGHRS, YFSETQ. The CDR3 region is CASSLSAGGYLREQYF. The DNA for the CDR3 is TGCGCCAGCAGCTTGTCGGCAGGGGGCTATCTGAGGGAGCAGTACTTC. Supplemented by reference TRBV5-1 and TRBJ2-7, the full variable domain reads KAGVTQTPRYLIKTRGQQVTLSCSPISGHRSVSWYQQTPGQGLQFLFEYFSETQRNKGNFPGRFSGRQFSNSRSEMNVSTLELGDSALYLCASSLSAGGYLREQYFGPGTRLTVT.

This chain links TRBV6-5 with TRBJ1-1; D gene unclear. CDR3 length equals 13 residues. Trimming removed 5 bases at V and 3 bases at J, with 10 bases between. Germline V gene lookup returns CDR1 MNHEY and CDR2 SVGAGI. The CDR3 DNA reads TGTGCCAGCAGTGCCGGAGCCCACACTGAAGCTTTCTTT. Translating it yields CASSAGAHTEAFF.

The CDR3 loop reads CASSSASSYEQYV. CDR3 bases: TGTGCCAGCAGCTCCGCGAGCAGCTACGAGCAGTACGTC. V and J are TRBV7-9 and TRBJ2-7; D not resolved. Trimming cost V 4 bases and J 3 bases, with 10 bases left between them. Germline V gives CDR1 SEHNR, CDR2 FQNEAQ (reference sequence). CDR3 length equals 13 residues.

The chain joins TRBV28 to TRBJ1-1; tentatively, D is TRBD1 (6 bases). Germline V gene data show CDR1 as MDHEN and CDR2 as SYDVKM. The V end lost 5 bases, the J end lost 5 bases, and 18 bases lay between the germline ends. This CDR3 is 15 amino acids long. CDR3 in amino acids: CASSVTGNFGTEAFF. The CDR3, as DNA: TGTGCCAGCAGTGTGACAGGAAACTTCGGGACTGAAGCTTTCTTT. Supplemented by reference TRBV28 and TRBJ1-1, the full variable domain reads DVKVTQSSRYLVKRTGEKVFLECVQDMDHENMFWYRQDPGLGLRLIYFSYDVKMKEKGDIPEGYSVSREKKERFSLILESASTNQTSMYLCASSVTGNFGTEAFFGQGTRLTVV.

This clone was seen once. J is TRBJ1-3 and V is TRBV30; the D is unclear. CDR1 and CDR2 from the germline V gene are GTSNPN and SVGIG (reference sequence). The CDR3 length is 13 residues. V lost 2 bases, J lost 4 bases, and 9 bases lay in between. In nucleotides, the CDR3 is TGTGCCTGGAGTAAGGTGGACGGAAACACCATATATTTT. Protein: CAWSKVDGNTIYF.

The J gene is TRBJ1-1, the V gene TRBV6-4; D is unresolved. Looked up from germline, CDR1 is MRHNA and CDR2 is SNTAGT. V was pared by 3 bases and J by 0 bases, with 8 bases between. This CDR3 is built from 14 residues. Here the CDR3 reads CASSEEGMNTEAFF. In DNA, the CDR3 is TGTGCCAGCAGTGAGGAGGGAATGAACACTGAAGCTTTCTTT.

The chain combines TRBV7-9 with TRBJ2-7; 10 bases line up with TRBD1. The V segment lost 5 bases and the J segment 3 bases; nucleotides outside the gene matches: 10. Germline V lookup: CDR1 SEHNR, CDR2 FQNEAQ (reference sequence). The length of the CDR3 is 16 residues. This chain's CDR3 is CASSKGTGENHYEQYF. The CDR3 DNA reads TGTGCCAGCAGCAAGGGGACAGGGGAAAACCACTACGAGCAGTACTTC.

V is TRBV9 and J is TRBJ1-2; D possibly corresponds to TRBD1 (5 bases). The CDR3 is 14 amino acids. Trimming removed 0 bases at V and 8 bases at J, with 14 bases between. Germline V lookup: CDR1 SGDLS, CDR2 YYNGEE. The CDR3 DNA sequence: TGTGCCAGCAGCGTAGGGAGAGGGGATGACGGCTACACCTTC. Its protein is CASSVGRGDDGYTF.

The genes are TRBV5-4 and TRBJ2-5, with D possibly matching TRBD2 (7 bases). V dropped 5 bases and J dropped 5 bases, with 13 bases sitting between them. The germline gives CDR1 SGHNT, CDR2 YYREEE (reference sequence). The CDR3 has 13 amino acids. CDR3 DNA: TGTGCCAGCAGAGGGGGAGGGGAGGAGACCCAGTACTTC. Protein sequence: CASRGGGEETQYF.

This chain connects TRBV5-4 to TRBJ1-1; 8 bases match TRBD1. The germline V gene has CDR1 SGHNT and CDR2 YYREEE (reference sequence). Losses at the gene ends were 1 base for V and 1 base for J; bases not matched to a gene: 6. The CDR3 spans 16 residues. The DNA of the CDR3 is TGTGCCAGCAGCTTGATAGGACAGGGTTCGAACACTGAAGCTTTCTTT. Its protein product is CASSLIGQGSNTEAFF.

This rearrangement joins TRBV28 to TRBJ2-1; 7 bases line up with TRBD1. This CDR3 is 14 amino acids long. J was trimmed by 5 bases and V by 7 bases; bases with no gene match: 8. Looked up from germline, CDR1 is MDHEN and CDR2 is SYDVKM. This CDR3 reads CASNIQGSDNEQFF. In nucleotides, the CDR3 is TGTGCCAGCAACATACAGGGGAGCGACAATGAGCAGTTCTTC. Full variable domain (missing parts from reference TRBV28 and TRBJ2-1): DVKVTQSSRYLVKRTGEKVFLECVQDMDHENMFWYRQDPGLGLRLIYFSYDVKMKEKGDIPEGYSVSREKKERFSLILESASTNQTSMYLCASNIQGSDNEQFFGPGTRLTVL.

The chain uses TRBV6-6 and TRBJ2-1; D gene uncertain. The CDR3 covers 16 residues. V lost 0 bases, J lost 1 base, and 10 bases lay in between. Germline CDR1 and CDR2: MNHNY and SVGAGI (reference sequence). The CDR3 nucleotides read TGTGCCAGCAGTTACTCCGGCATCGGATCCTACAATGAGCAGTTCTTC. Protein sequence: CASSYSGIGSYNEQFF.

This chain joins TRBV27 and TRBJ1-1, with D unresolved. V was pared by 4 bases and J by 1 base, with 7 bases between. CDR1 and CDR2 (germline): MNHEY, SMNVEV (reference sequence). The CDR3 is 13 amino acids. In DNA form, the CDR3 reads TGTGCCAGCAGTTGGTGGCGGAACACTGAAGCTTTCTTT. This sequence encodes CASSWWRNTEAFF.

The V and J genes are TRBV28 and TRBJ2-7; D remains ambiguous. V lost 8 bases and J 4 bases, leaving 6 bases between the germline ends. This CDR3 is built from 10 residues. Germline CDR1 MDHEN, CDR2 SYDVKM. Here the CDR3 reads CASQNYEQYF. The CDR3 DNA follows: TGTGCCAGCCAGAATTACGAGCAGTACTTC.

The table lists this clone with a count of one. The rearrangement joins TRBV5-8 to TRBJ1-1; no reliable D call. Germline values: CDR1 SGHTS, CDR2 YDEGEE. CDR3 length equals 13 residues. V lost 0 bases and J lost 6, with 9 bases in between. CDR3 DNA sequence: TGTGCCAGCAGCTTGGCCCCCGGGGCTGAAGCTTTCTTT. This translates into CASSLAPGAEAFF.

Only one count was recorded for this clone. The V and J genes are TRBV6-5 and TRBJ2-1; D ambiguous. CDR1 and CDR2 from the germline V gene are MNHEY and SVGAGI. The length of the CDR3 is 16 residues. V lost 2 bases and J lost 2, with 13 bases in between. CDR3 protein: CASSYVGFNPYNEQFF. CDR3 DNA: TGTGCCAGCAGTTACGTCGGCTTCAACCCCTACAATGAGCAGTTCTTC.

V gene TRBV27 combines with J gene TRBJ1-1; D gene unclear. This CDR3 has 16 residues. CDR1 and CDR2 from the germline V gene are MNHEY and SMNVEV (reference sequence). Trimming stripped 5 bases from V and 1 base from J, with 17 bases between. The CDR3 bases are TGTGCCAGCAGTGATTACTACCGGGCCGAGAACACTGAAGCTTTCTTT. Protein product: CASSDYYRAENTEAFF.